This TCR beta chain was retrieved from a study of identical twins. Each CDR3 protein is one row after TCRdb ran MiXCR on the 5' RACE reads. The table lists under 800,000 distinct CDR3 sequences, approximately 21% of them singletons. The CDR3 sequence is 15 residues long. V lost 7 bases to trimming and J lost 6 bases, with 19 bases between them. In regard to this clonotype: Its cognate antigen is unknown.

Whole-study results and caveats: Cross-sectional statistical analysis was relied on for the conclusions, without the same donors being followed. Models underpredicted monozygotic twin sharing of out-of-frame TCR alpha.

This same sample was also part of a study on T cells expressing NK-cell markers.

This chain uses TRBV12-3 or TRBV12-4 with TRBJ2-1, with D tentatively TRBD2 (6 bases). Sequenced sample: PBMCs. The TCR was taken from a young woman in good health. CDR3 nucleotides: TGTGCCAGCAACCGGGACTCCCTAGTGGGCAATGAGCAGTTCTTC. Translation gives CASNRDSLVGNEQFF.